The rows below give T cell receptor beta chains drawn from one sample of a study of T cell changes during pregnancy in multiple sclerosis. Repertoires were generated with immunoSEQ multiplex PCR, while TCRdb's copy carries only in-frame clones and drops some. The profile shows more than 65,000 clones, just over 90% of them singletons. This sample comprised peripheral blood, obtained in the first trimester of pregnancy. These receptors were taken from a female donor with multiple sclerosis, enrolled in a pregnancy study. CDR3s include the opening cysteine and the closing phenylalanine or tryptophan. A D gene is named only where the DNA matches it firmly. A row's size may be missing; if present it is once, few, many or a size class.

TRBD2,TRBV6-4,TRBJ2-3,.,17,TGTGCCAGCAGTGACGATCCGGGGGGGCAGGGCACAGATACGCAGTATTTT,CASSDDPGGQGTDTQYF
TRBD1,TRBV30,TRBJ2-1,.,13,TGTGCCTGGAGTGGGGGACAGCGTAATGAGCAGTTCTTC,CAWSGGQRNEQFF
TRBD1,TRBV27,TRBJ1-6,.,16,TGTGCCAGCAGTCTGAGCGACAGGGCCTATAATTCACCCCTCCACTTT,CASSLSDRAYNSPLHF
.,TRBV27,TRBJ1-2,.,14,TGTGCCAGCAGTTCTCGGGGGGGGTACTATGGCTACACCTTC,CASSSRGGYYGYTF
.,TRBV6-6,TRBJ2-5,.,13,TGTGCCAGCAGATACGGACAGAAAGAGACCCAGTACTTC,CASRYGQKETQYF
TRBD2,TRBV12-5,TRBJ2-1,once,17,TGTGCTAGTGGTCAGAACCGGGACTACTTCTCCTACAATGAGCAGTTCTTC,CASGQNRDYFSYNEQFF
.,TRBV14,TRBJ2-1,.,12,TGTGCCAGCAGCCAAGCCCAGGGTAGTCCGTTCTTC,CASSQAQGSPFF
TRBD2,TRBV18,TRBJ2-2,once,16,TGTGCCAGCTCACCCGCGGGGGGACCGAACACCGGGGAGCTGTTTTTT,CASSPAGGPNTGELFF
.,TRBV13,TRBJ2-7,.,14,TGTGCCAGCAGCTCCCGGGACATACCCTACGAGCAGTACTTC,CASSSRDIPYEQYF
TRBD1,TRBV9,TRBJ1-6,.,14,TGTGCCAGCAGCGAGACAGGGGATCATTCACCCCTCCACTTT,CASSETGDHSPLHF
TRBD1,TRBV7-8,TRBJ2-7,.,15,TGTGCCAGCAGCATATCGGACAGGTCCTACCGGGAGCAGTACTTC,CASSISDRSYREQYF
TRBD1,TRBV18,TRBJ1-6,.,14,TGTGCCAGCTCACCCCAGGGGGCTGATTCACCCCTCCACTTT,CASSPQGADSPLHF
.,TRBV9,TRBJ2-7,.,15,TGTGCCAGCAGCGTAGGGGGGCAGGGATACTACGAGCAGTACTTC,CASSVGGQGYYEQYF
.,TRBV5-6,TRBJ1-5,.,13,TGTGCCAGCAGTTCGGACAGAAATCAGCCCCAGCATTTT,CASSSDRNQPQHF
TRBD1,TRBV5-8,TRBJ2-7,.,14,TGTGCCAGCAGAACGACAGGGGCAAGCTACGAGCAGTACTTC,CASRTTGASYEQYF
TRBD2,TRBV6-5,TRBJ2-5,.,13,TGTGCCAGCAGCTTAGCGGGGGGGGAGACCCAGTACTTC,CASSLAGGETQYF
.,TRBV19,TRBJ1-1,.,14,TGTGCCAGTAGGGTCAGAGGTACGGGGACTGAAGCTTTCTTT,CASRVRGTGTEAFF
TRBD2,TRBV29-1,TRBJ2-1,.,11,TGCAGCGTTGACCCACTAGCGGGACGGGTCTTC,CSVDPLAGRVF
.,TRBV7-5,TRBJ1-1,.,15,TGTGCCAGAAGCTTCCAACAGCGGGGAGAGACTGAAGCTTTCTTT,CARSFQQRGETEAFF
TRBD1,TRBV7-3,TRBJ2-2,.,14,TGTGCCAGCAGCTCAGGGGGGAACACCGGGGAGCTGTTTTTT,CASSSGGNTGELFF
.,TRBV5-4,TRBJ2-5,.,16,TGTGCCAGCAGCTTGTCGGGGGACCAAGACACGAAGACCCAGTACTTC,CASSLSGDQDTKTQYF
TRBD1,TRBV5-1,TRBJ1-2,.,15,TGCGCCAGCAGCTCATCACCGGGACAGGCGTATGGCTACACCTTC,CASSSSPGQAYGYTF
.,TRBV6-5,TRBJ2-7,.,15,TGTGCCAGCAGTTACTCGATGCTCGGGGACTACGAGCAGTACTTC,CASSYSMLGDYEQYF
.,TRBV9,TRBJ2-3,.,12,TGTGCCAGCTCACCGGGGACAGATACGCAGTATTTT,CASSPGTDTQYF
.,TRBV29-1,TRBJ2-1,.,12,TGCAGCGGTAGTAGTTTGTACAATGAGCAGTTCTTC,CSGSSLYNEQFF
.,TRBV28,TRBJ1-5,.,14,TGTGCCAGCAGTTTTGGTGCAGGGCATCAGCCCCAGCATTTT,CASSFGAGHQPQHF
.,TRBV29-1,TRBJ2-4,.,13,TGCAGCGTTGGATCGGGGGAGTGGGGCATTCAGTACTTC,CSVGSGEWGIQYF
TRBD1,TRBV29-1,TRBJ2-2,.,13,TGCAGCGGTGGACAGGGCGGTAACGGGGAGCTGTTTTTT,CSGGQGGNGELFF
.,TRBV7-9,TRBJ2-1,.,16,TGTGCCAGCAGCTCACGACTAGTTTTCGCTTACAATGAGCAGTTCTTC,CASSSRLVFAYNEQFF
.,TRBV5-1,TRBJ2-3,.,14,TGCGCCAGCAAGGAGACTTTAGGCACAGATACGCAGTATTTT,CASKETLGTDTQYF
TRBD1,TRBV5-4,TRBJ1-2,once,14,TGTGCCAGCAGCTTTGGGACAGGGGTCTATGGCTACACCTTC,CASSFGTGVYGYTF
.,TRBV27,TRBJ2-6,.,15,TGTGCCAGCAGATCAGGGGGGTTAGGGGCCAACGTCCTGACTTTC,CASRSGGLGANVLTF
TRBD2,TRBV7-2,TRBJ2-7,.,15,TGTGCCAGCAGCTTACCCCTAGCGGGAGGCTACGAGCAGTACTTC,CASSLPLAGGYEQYF
.,TRBV7-8,TRBJ1-5,.,16,TGTGCCAGCAGCACTGCTCCGGACAGCTTAATTAATCCCCAGCATTTT,CASSTAPDSLINPQHF
.,TRBV6-5,TRBJ1-1,.,13,TGTGCCAGCAGTTCCATCACACGGGAAGAAGCTTTCTTT,CASSSITREEAFF
.,TRBV6-6,TRBJ1-6,.,14,TGTGCCAGCAGTGCGGGTCGGGATAATTCACCCCTCCACTTT,CASSAGRDNSPLHF
.,TRBV5-4,TRBJ2-3,.,13,TGTGCCAGCAGCCCACAGGGCCAAGATACGCAGTATTTT,CASSPQGQDTQYF
TRBD2,TRBV5-1,TRBJ2-5,.,13,TGCGCCAGCAGGTCTAGCGGACAAGAGACCCAGTACTTC,CASRSSGQETQYF
TRBD2,TRBV6-1,TRBJ2-1,.,15,TGTGCCAGCAATGTCGGGACTAGCGGGAAGAATGAGCAGTTCTTC,CASNVGTSGKNEQFF
.,TRBV18,TRBJ1-2,.,17,TGTGCCAGCTCACCACCGCGGCCTGGAGGTGCTAACTATGGCTACACCTTC,CASSPPRPGGANYGYTF
.,TRBV11-1,TRBJ2-1,.,18,TGTGCCAGCAGCTCTAGACTCCTGACTGAGAGCTCCTACAATGAGCAGTTCTTC,CASSSRLLTESSYNEQFF
.,TRBV27,TRBJ2-7,.,15,TGTGCCAGCAGTTTTCGTGGGACTGGAGACTACGAGCAGTACTTC,CASSFRGTGDYEQYF